This T cell receptor beta chain was captured in a study of T cell repertoires in cytomegalovirus infection (dated by TCRdb to the late 2010s). Regarding the study in general: Alongside well-studied HLA-B-restricted epitopes, the peptide stimulations were aimed at recently identified HLA-C-restricted CMV epitopes, whose presentation resists viral immunomodulation. Donor HLA type was relevant to the analysis, because carriage of CMV infection together with the matching HLA type was indicated by public TCR beta signatures.

CDR1 and CDR2, per the germline V gene, are KGHDR and SFDVKD. From cysteine to phenylalanine, the CDR3 is 14 amino acids long. Only CDR3 DNA remains: 42 bases, in frame from the first base. Trimming removed 4 bases from V and 5 bases from J, leaving 11 bases between the germline ends. According to the study, the label for this sample's treatment or condition signals: in vitro stimulation with specific CMV peptide epitopes to enrich CMV-specific T cells. What the study reported, not specific to this receptor: In the ex vivo response, HLA-C-restricted CMV-specific TCR beta clonotypes were dominant, and in two of eight donors the single most frequent clonotype came from this HLA-C-restricted group. In both this cohort and an independent approximately 350-donor cohort, the cumulative frequency of public TCR beta family members distinguished carriers of CMV infection plus the relevant HLA type.

For sequencing, an Illumina HiSeq 1500 was employed. Starting from the raw public reads, TCRdb applied fastp trimming at Q25, assembled clones with MiXCR and retained in-frame beta chains. Rows with one shared CDR3 protein collapse into an entry with the most common genes and DNA. Here the sample has roughly 990,000 distinct CDR3 sequences; more than 25% occur a single time. The ten most abundant clones make up over 13% of the sample. This clonotype was found once. Its binding antigen is unknown. The record has no base qualities; no much larger clone is one base away. Evidence from a single read is weak.

Specimen: cultured CD8+ T cells from PBMCs, collected from culture after CMV antigen stimulation. This chain is built from TRBV24-1 and TRBJ1-5; the D gene identity is not certain. The sequence was collected from a human donor in good health (CMV status not recorded). Some clones in this sample may be carry-over from other donors' samples. The DNA sequence reads TGTGCCACCAGTGACCCCGGAGATTATCAGCCCCAGCATTTT. Translated, it reads CATSDPGDYQPQHF.